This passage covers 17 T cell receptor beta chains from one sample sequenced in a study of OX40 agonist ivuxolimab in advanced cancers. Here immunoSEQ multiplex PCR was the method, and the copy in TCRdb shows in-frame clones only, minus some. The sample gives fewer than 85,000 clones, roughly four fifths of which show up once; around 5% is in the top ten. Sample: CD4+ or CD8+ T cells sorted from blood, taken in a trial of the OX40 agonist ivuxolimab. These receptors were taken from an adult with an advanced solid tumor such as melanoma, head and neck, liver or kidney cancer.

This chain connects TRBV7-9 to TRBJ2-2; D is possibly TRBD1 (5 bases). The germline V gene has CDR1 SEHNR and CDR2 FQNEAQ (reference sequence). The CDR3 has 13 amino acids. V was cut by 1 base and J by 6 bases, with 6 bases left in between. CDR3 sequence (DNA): TGTGCCAGCAGCTTAGGGGGCTCCGGGGAGCTGTTTTTT. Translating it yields CASSLGGSGELFF.

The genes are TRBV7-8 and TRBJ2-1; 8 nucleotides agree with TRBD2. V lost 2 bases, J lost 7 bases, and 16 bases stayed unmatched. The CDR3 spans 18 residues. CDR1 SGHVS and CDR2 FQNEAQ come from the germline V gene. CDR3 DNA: TGTGCCAGCAGCTTATCGGTTGTAAGCGGGAGTATCAAAAATGAGCAGTTCTTC. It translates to CASSLSVVSGSIKNEQFF.

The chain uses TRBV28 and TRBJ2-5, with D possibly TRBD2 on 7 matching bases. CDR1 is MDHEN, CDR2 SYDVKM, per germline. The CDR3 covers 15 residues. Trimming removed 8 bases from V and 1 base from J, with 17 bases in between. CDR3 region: CASSLGGQAQETQYF. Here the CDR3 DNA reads TGTGCCAGCTCTTTGGGGGGGCAGGCCCAAGAGACCCAGTACTTC.

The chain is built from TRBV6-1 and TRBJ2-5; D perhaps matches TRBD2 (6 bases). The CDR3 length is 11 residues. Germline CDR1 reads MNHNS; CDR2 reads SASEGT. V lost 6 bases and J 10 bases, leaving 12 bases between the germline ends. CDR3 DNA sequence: TGTGCCAGCAGCGAACTGGGGGGCCAGTACTTC. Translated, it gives CASSELGGQYF.

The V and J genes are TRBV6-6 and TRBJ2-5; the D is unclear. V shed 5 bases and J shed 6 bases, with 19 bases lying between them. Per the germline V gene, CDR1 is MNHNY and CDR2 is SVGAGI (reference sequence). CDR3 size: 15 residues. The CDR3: CASSHKLGTAKTQYF. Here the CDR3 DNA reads TGTGCCAGCAGTCATAAACTGGGAACCGCGAAGACCCAGTACTTC.

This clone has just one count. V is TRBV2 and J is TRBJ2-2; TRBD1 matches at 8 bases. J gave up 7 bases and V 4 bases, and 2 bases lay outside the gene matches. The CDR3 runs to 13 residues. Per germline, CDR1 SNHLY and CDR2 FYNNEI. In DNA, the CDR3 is TGTGCCAGCAGTGGGACAGGGTTCGGGGAGCTGTTTTTT. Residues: CASSGTGFGELFF.

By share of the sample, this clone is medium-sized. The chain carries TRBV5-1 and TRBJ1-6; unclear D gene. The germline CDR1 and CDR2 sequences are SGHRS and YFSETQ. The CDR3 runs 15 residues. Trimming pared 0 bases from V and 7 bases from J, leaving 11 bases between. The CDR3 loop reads CASSLGQAENSPLHF. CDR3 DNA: TGCGCCAGCAGCTTGGGGCAGGCGGAAAATTCACCCCTCCACTTT.

The chain's CDR3 is CASRPGYDYGYTF. In nucleotides, the CDR3 is TGTGCCAGTCGCCCAGGGTATGACTATGGCTACACCTTC. The V call is TRBV28, the J call TRBJ1-2; TRBD1 might be the D (5 bases). In germline, CDR1 is MDHEN, CDR2 SYDVKM. V was pared by 9 bases and J by 3 bases, with 14 bases between. CDR3 length equals 13 residues.

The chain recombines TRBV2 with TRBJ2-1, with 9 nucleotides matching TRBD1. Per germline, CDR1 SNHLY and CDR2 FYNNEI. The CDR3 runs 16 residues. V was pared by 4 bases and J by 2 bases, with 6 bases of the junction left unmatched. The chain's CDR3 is CASSAPGQGAYNEQFF. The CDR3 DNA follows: TGTGCCAGCAGTGCCCCGGGACAGGGAGCCTACAATGAGCAGTTCTTC.

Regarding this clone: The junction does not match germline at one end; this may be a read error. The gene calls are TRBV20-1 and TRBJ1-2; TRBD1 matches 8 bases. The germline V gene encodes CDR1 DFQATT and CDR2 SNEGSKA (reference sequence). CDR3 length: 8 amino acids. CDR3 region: CSNLDRAF. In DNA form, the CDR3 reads TGCAGTAACCTGGACAGGGCCTTC.

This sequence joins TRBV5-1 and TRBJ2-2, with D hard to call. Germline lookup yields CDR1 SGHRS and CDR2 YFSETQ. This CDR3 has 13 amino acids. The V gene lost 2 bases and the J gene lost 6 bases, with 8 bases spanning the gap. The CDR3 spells CASSLIGPGELFF. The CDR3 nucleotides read TGCGCCAGCAGCTTAATAGGGCCCGGGGAGCTGTTTTTT. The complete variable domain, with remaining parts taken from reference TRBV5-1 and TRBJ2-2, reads KAGVTQTPRYLIKTRGQQVTLSCSPISGHRSVSWYQQTPGQGLQFLFEYFSETQRNKGNFPGRFSGRQFSNSRSEMNVSTLELGDSALYLCASSLIGPGELFFGEGSRLTVL.

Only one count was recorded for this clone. CDR3 nucleotides: TGTGCCAGCAGCTCTTTAGCGGGAGGGGTAGATACGCAGTATTTT. This sequence encodes CASSSLAGGVDTQYF. The chain combines TRBV7-2 with TRBJ2-3; the match to TRBD2 covers 11 bases. The CDR3 covers 15 residues. Germline CDR1 SGHTA, CDR2 FQGNSA. The junction had 5 bases not matched to a gene; V was cut back by 4 bases and J by 5 bases.

The CDR3 is CASSSQQGNYGYTF. The CDR3 DNA reads as TGTGCCAGCAGCTCCCAACAGGGGAACTATGGCTACACCTTC. The chain links TRBV5-4 to TRBJ1-2; 7 bases fit TRBD1. The germline V gene has CDR1 SGHNT and CDR2 YYREEE (reference sequence). There are 14 residues in the CDR3. V shed 3 bases and J 2 bases; nucleotides not matched to a gene: 4.

The CDR3 region has the DNA TGTGCCAGCAGCTTTGGGACTAGCGGCTACAATGAGCAGTTCTTC. It codes for CASSFGTSGYNEQFF. This chain links TRBV7-9 with TRBJ2-1; 11 bases match TRBD2. Germline trimming cut 3 bases from V and 3 bases from J; bases unmatched to any gene: 1. The germline V gene has CDR1 SEHNR and CDR2 FQNEAQ (reference sequence). The CDR3 runs to 15 residues.

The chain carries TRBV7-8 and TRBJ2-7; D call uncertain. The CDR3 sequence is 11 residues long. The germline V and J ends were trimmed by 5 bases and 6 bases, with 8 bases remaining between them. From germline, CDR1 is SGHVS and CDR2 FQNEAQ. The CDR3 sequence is CASSRVAEQYF. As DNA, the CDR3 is TGTGCCAGCAGCCGTGTCGCCGAGCAGTACTTC.

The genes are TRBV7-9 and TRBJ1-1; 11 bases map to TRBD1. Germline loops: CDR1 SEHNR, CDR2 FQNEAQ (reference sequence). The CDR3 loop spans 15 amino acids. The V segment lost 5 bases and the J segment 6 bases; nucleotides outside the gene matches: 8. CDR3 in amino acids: CASSPRDRGNSEAFF. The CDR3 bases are TGTGCCAGCAGCCCCCGGGACAGGGGGAATTCTGAAGCTTTCTTT.

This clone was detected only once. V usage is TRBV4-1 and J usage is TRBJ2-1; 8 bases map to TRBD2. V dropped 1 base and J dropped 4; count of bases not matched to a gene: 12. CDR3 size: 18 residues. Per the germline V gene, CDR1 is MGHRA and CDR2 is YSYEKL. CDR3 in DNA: TGCGCCAGCAGCCAAGCTGGCGTCAGCGGGAGAGGGTACAATGAGCAGTTCTTC. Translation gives CASSQAGVSGRGYNEQFF.